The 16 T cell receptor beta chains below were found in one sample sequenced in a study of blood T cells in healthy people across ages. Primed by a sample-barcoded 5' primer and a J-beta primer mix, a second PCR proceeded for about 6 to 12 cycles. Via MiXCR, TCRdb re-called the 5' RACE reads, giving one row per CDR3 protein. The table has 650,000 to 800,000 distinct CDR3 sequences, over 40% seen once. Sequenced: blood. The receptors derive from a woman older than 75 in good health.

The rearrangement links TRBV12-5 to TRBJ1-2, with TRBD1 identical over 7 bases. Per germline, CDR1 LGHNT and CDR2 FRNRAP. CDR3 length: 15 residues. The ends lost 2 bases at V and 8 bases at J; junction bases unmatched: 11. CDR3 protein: CASGLSGTVAWGYTF. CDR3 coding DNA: TGTGCTAGTGGTTTGTCCGGGACAGTAGCTTGGGGCTACACCTTC.

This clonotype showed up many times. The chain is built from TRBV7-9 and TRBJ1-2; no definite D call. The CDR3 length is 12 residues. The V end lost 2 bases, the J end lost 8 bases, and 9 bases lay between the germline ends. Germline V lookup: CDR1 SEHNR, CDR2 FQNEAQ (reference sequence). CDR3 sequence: CASSLPNGGYTF. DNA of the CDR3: TGTGCCAGCAGCTTACCTAACGGGGGCTACACCTTC. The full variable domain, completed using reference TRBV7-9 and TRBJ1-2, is DTGVSQNPRHKITKRGQNVTFRCDPISEHNRLYWYRQTLGQGPEFLTYFQNEAQLEKSRLLSDRFSAERPKGSFSTLEIQRTEQGDSAMYLCASSLPNGGYTFGSGTRLTVV.

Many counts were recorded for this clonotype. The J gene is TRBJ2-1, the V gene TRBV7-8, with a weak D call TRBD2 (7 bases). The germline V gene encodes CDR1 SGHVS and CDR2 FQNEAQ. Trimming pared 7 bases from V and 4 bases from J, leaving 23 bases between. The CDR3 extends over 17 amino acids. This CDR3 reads CASTFGGAGEDYNEQFF. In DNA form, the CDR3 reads TGTGCCAGCACCTTCGGGGGCGCGGGAGAGGATTACAATGAGCAGTTCTTC.

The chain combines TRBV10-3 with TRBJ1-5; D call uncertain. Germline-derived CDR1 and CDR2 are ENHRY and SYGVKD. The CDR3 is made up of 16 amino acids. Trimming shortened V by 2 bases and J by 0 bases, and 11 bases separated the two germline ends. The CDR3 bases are TGTGCCATCAGTGAGGGGGAAACTTATAGCAATCAGCCCCAGCATTTT. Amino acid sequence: CAISEGETYSNQPQHF.

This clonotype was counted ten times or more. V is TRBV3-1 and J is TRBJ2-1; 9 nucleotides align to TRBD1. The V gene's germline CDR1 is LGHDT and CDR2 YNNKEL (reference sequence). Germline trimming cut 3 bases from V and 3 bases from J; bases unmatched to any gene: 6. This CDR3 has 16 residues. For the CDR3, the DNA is TGTGCCAGCAGCCAGGAGGGACAGGGTTTCTACAATGAGCAGTTCTTC. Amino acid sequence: CASSQEGQGFYNEQFF.

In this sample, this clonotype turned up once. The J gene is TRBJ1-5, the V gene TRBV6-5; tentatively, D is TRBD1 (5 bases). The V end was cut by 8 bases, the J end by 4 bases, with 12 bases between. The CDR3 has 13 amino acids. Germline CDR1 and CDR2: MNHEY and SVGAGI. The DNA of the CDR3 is TGTGCCAGCCGACAGAGGCTTAATCAGCCCCAGCATTTT. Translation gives CASRQRLNQPQHF.

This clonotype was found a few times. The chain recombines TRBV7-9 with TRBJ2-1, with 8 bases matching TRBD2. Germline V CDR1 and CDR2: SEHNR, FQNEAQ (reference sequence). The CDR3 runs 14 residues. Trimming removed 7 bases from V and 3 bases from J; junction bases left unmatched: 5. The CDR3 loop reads CASTVAGIYNEQFF. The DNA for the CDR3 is TGTGCCAGCACAGTAGCGGGAATCTACAATGAGCAGTTCTTC.

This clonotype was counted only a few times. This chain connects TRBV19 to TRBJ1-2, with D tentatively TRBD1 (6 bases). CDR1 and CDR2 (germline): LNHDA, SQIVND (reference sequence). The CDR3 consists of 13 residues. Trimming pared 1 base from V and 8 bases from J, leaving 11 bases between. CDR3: CASSIARGGGYTF. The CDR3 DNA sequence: TGTGCCAGTAGTATAGCCAGGGGAGGCGGCTACACCTTC.

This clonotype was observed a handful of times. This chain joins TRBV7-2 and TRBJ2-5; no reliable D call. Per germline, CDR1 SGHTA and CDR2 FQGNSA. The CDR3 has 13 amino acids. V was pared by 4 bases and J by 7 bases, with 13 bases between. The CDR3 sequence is CASSSTPAGTQYF. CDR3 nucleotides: TGTGCCAGCAGCTCGACGCCTGCAGGGACCCAGTACTTC.

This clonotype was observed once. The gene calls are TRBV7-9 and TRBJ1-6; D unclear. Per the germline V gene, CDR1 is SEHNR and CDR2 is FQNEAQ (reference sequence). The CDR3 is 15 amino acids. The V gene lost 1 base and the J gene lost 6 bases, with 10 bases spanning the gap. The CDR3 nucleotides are TGTGCCAGCAGCTTAGGAGGCGGGCCTAATTCACCCCTCCACTTT. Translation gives CASSLGGGPNSPLHF.

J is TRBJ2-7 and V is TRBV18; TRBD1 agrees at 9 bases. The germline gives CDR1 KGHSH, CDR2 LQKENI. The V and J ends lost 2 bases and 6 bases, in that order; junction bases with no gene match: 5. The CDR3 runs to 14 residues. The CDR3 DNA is TGTGCCAGCTCACCATTAGAGACAGGGGGCGAGCAGTACTTC. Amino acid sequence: CASSPLETGGEQYF.

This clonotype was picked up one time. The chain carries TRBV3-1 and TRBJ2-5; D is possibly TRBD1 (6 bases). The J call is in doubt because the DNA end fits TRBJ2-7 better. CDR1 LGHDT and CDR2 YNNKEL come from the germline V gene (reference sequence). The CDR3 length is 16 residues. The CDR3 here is CASSQAGQGNRYEQYF. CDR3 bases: TGTGCCAGCAGCCAAGCGGGCCAGGGGAATAGATACGAGCAGTACTTC.

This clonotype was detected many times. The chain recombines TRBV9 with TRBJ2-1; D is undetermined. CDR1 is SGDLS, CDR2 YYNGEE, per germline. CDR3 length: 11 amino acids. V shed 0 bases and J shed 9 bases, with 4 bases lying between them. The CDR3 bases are TGTGCCAGCAGCGTAGCAGTTGAGCAGTTCTTC. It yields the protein CASSVAVEQFF. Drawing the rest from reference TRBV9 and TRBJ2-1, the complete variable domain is DSGVTQTPKHLITATGQRVTLRCSPRSGDLSVYWYQQSLDQGLQFLIQYYNGEERAKGNILERFSAQQFPDLHSELNLSSLELGDSALYFCASSVAVEQFFGPGTRLTVL.

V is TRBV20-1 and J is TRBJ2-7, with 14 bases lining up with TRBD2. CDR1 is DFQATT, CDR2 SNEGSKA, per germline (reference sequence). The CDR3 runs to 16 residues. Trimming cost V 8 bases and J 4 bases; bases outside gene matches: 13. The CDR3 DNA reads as TGCAGTACCTGGACTAGCGGGAGGACCGCCCGGTACGAGCAGTACTTC. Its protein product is CSTWTSGRTARYEQYF.

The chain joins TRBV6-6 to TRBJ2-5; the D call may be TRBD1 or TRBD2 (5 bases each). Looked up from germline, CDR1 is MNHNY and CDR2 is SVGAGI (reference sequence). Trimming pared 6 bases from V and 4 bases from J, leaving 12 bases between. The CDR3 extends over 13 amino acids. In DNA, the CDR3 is TGTGCCAGCAGCCGGGGCCAGGCAGAGACCCAGTACTTC. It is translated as CASSRGQAETQYF.

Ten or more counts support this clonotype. The CDR3 here is CSLGTSGADTQYF. CDR3 nucleotide sequence: TGCAGCCTCGGGACTAGCGGGGCAGATACGCAGTATTTT. The gene calls are TRBV29-1 and TRBJ2-3; 13 nucleotides match TRBD2. V lost 8 bases, J lost 4 bases, and 3 bases stayed unmatched. The CDR3 has 13 residues. Germline V gene sequence: CDR1 SQVTM, CDR2 ANQGSEA.